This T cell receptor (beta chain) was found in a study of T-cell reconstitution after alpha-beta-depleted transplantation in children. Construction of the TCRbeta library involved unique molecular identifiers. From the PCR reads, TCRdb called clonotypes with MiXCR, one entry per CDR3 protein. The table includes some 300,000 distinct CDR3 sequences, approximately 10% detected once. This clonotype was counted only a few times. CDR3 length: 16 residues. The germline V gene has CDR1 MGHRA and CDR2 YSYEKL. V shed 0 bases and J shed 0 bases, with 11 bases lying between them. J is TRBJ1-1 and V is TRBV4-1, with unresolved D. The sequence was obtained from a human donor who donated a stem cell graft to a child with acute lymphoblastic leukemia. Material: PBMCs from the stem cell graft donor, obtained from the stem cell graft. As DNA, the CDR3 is TGCGCCAGCAGCCAAGATTTTGGTATCATGAACACTGAAGCTTTCTTT. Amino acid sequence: CASSQDFGIMNTEAFF.